This is a list of T cell receptor beta chains from one sample in a study of cytomegalovirus exposure and HLA in healthy donors. Using immunoSEQ multiplex PCR, the repertoire was profiled, and TCRdb retains in-frame clones only, with some absent. The sample carries some 150,000 clones, around 75% recorded once. The material sequenced was PBMCs. The receptors come from a man aged 55 to 70 in good health and CMV-seronegative. The conserved cysteine and the conserved F or W are not part of the CDR3 here. The D gene is left open where the match is weak.

v_gene,len,j_gene,d_gene,CDR3aa
TRBV6-1,11,TRBJ1-1,NA,ASSETGETEAF
TRBV4-1,17,TRBJ1-6,NA,ASSQDGGRGRGINSPLH
TRBV29-1,13,TRBJ1-1,TRBD1,SVSPGTGRGTEAF
TRBV30,13,TRBJ2-7,TRBD1,AWSRPQGVGYEQY
TRBV6-1,14,TRBJ2-1,TRBD2,ASSARTSGRGNEQF
TRBV7-3,13,TRBJ2-3,NA,ASSLGLTSTDTQY
TRBV18,15,TRBJ1-1,TRBD1,ASSPRDLTGGLTEAF
TRBV7-2,12,TRBJ2-7,TRBD1,ASSLTDRAYEQY
TRBV28,10,TRBJ2-5,NA,ASTTGGETQY
TRBV4-1,16,TRBJ2-6,NA,ASSQGGQKRSGANVLT
TRBV7-2,12,TRBJ1-2,NA,ASSLGSIGYGYT
TRBV5-4,13,TRBJ2-1,TRBD2,ASSGGTSDYNEQF
TRBV6-5,14,TRBJ1-1,NA,ASSYSQGGLNTEAF
TRBV27,14,TRBJ2-2,NA,ASSFWAGVNTGELF
TRBV7-9,13,TRBJ1-5,TRBD1,ASSSYRGPNQPQH
TRBV27,13,TRBJ2-2,TRBD1,ASTAGTVNTGELF
TRBV7-2,12,TRBJ2-7,TRBD1,ASSFRQGAIEQY
TRBV19,13,TRBJ2-2,NA,ASSIAAGYTGELF
TRBV18,14,TRBJ2-4,NA,ASSPETDLAKNIQY
TRBV4-3,13,TRBJ2-3,TRBD2,ASSRTSGSTDTQY
TRBV18,13,TRBJ1-2,NA,ASSPLRSGDYGYT
TRBV5-1,16,TRBJ1-2,NA,ASSLAPTGPMGNYGYT
TRBV5-3,13,TRBJ2-7,TRBD1,ASRDRVGSSYEQY
TRBV5-4,15,TRBJ1-4,TRBD1,ASSHRTGPATNEKLF
TRBV28,13,TRBJ2-3,TRBD2,ASSGSGREADTQY